The text below deals with one TCR beta chain. The target antigen is unknown. In generating TCR beta cDNA, 5'RACE template switching with UMIs was used. TCRdb processed the 5' RACE reads again and assigns one entry to each CDR3 protein, with no DNA. The sample includes 550,000 or so distinct CDR3 sequences. The sample originates from a study of T cells expressing NK-cell markers. Study-wide results and caveats: No clear determination of HCMV specificity was made for expanded NKG2C+ T cell clones.

In germline, CDR1 is DFQATT, CDR2 SNEGSKA (reference sequence). The CDR3 sequence is 15 residues long. Sequenced material: blood T cells: a sorted CD56 or NKG2C T cell subset, CD4+ or CD8+ T cells, or bulk PBMC T cells (not recorded which). The source of this sequence is a man aged 18 to 30 in good health. This chain uses TRBV20-1 with TRBJ2-1; as DNA is missing, the TRBD2 call by TCRdb cannot be tested. CDR3 sequence reads: CSARDMAGARDEQFF.